This T cell receptor (beta chain) was recovered during a study of blood T cells in healthy people across ages. A second about 6 to 12 cycle PCR used barcoded and J-beta primers. MiXCR was run by TCRdb on the 5' RACE reads, yielding one entry per CDR3 protein. The table records about 1 million distinct CDR3 sequences, 40% to 50% of them present only once. Study-level points and caveats: TCR beta diversity, measured per million T cells, fell in a roughly linear way with age. There was no known CMV status for donors, so expanded clonotype changes were possibly confounded.

This CDR3 region has 13 residues. Germline V gene data show CDR1 as MDHEN and CDR2 as SYDVKM. Trimming cost V 7 bases and J 9 bases; bases outside gene matches: 9. This clonotype showed up just a few times. Its antigen remains unidentified. Material: blood. The TCR originated in a woman in her sixties in good health. The chain has TRBV28 and TRBJ2-1, with TRBD2 matching over 7 bases. DNA of the CDR3: TGTGCCAGCACCGAGGCCAGGGAGGGTGAGCAGTTCTTC. Its protein is CASTEAREGEQFF.